What follows describes a single TCR beta chain. Its antigen is still unknown. Specified treatment: oral pan-JAK inhibitor, 5-10 mg twice daily. The length of the CDR3 is 14 residues. Trimming removed 3 bases from V and 1 base from J; junction bases left unmatched: 1. CDR1 is MDHEN and CDR2 is SYDVKM in the germline V gene. This specimen belongs to a study of CD8+ T cells in alopecia areata. On the study more broadly: Percentage of affected scalp area was the basis on which treated patients' severity was scored. Study results and limitations: Shared TCR sequences were less clear between patients than in mice, possibly partly from HLA diversity. Lesional scalp exceeded normal scalp in clonality, especially in alopecia totalis/universalis. Clonality in the scalp and expanded CD8+ clones ranked among the top 100 were significantly decreased by tofacitinib.

As the sequencing template, cDNA was produced by extracting RNA and reverse transcribing it. Measured with immunoSEQ multiplex PCR; TCRdb has only the in-frame clones, and not every one. This table has about 200,000 clones, 58% appearing once. V usage is TRBV28 and J usage is TRBJ2-3, with 7 bases fitting TRBD2. The TCR sequence derives from a human donor with alopecia areata. Material: CD4+ T cells sorted from blood, obtained at week 24, from a patient treated with tofacitinib. The DNA of the CDR3 is TGTGCCAGCAGTTTGGGACTACGCACAGATACGCAGTATTTT. It encodes CASSLGLRTDTQYF.